These 23 T cell receptor beta chains were sequenced from one sample in a study of shared T cell receptors in the human thymus (dated by TCRdb to the early 2020s). Library preparation employed the immunoSEQ multiplex PCR assay. Sourced from immuneACCESS, this table was stored by TCRdb with only in-frame sequences that have V and J called. A share of the clones is absent; for the studies checked, an unresolved V gene accounts for under half, and the remainder has no known explanation. Across this sample there are hundreds of thousands of clones, with approximately 87% seen only once. The ten largest clones add up to about 0.0094% of the sample. This sample was also put to use in a study of human thymus T cells.

The sample consisted of thymocytes. All receptors derive from a boy younger than two with a congenital heart defect. Donor details come from another sample of the same person, matched by shared clones.

The rearrangement joins TRBV25-1 to TRBJ2-1; 10 nucleotides align to TRBD1. V shed 4 bases and J 4 bases; nucleotides not matched to a gene: 10. Germline loops: CDR1 MGHDK, CDR2 SYGVNS. The CDR3 sequence is 17 residues long. The CDR3 protein is CASSGNPGQGLYNEQFF. The CDR3 DNA reads TGTGCCAGCAGTGGAAACCCGGGACAGGGGCTTTACAATGAGCAGTTCTTC.

In nucleotides, the CDR3 is TGTGCCAGCAGCTCCAGGGTAGACTATGGCTACACCTTC. Translation gives CASSSRVDYGYTF. The gene calls are TRBV13 and TRBJ1-2, with D possibly being TRBD1 (5 bases). The CDR3 runs to 13 residues. V was clipped by 4 bases and J by 3 bases, with 9 bases between them. Per germline, CDR1 PRHDT and CDR2 FYEKMQ (reference sequence).

The J gene is TRBJ1-1, the V gene TRBV7-9; D ambiguous. The length of the CDR3 is 14 residues. Per germline, CDR1 SEHNR and CDR2 FQNEAQ (reference sequence). V lost 5 bases and J lost 0, with 10 bases in between. The CDR3: CASSPKALNTEAFF. The DNA of the CDR3 is TGTGCCAGCAGCCCTAAAGCCCTGAACACTGAAGCTTTCTTT.

The V call is TRBV27, the J call TRBJ2-3; 10 nucleotides match TRBD1. Germline V gives CDR1 MNHEY, CDR2 SMNVEV (reference sequence). V shed 7 bases and J 4 bases; nucleotides not matched to a gene: 11. The CDR3 is 16 amino acids. This CDR3 is CASTLTRTGGADTQYF. CDR3 DNA sequence: TGTGCCAGCACCCTAACTCGGACAGGGGGAGCAGATACGCAGTATTTT.

The CDR3 DNA is TGTGCCAGCAGCGGGACTCCCTCTGGGGCCAACGTCCTGACTTTC. It translates to CASSGTPSGANVLTF. The J gene is TRBJ2-6, the V gene TRBV27; TRBD2 might be the D (6 bases). Germline CDR1 is MNHEY and CDR2 is SMNVEV (reference sequence). V was cut by 6 bases and J by 0 bases, with 9 bases left in between. The CDR3 length is 15 residues.

V gene TRBV28 combines with J gene TRBJ2-7; TRBD1 matches at 8 bases. CDR3 length: 14 residues. The germline gives CDR1 MDHEN, CDR2 SYDVKM. With V trimmed by 5 bases and J by 5 bases, 8 bases remained unmatched. As DNA, the CDR3 is TGTGCCAGCAGTATACGGACAGGGATCGACGAGCAGTACTTC. It translates to CASSIRTGIDEQYF.

The J gene is TRBJ2-7, the V gene TRBV28; possibly TRBD1 for D (5 bases). Trimming took off 3 bases at V and 2 bases at J, with 14 bases between the two ends. The CDR3 is made up of 15 amino acids. Germline-derived CDR1 and CDR2 are MDHEN and SYDVKM. CDR3 sequence reads: CASSFETAATYEQYF. The CDR3, as DNA: TGTGCCAGCAGTTTTGAGACAGCAGCAACCTACGAGCAGTACTTC. The variable domain in full, with the rest retrieved from reference TRBV28 and TRBJ2-7, is DVKVTQSSRYLVKRTGEKVFLECVQDMDHENMFWYRQDPGLGLRLIYFSYDVKMKEKGDIPEGYSVSREKKERFSLILESASTNQTSMYLCASSFETAATYEQYFGPGTRLTVT.

This chain connects TRBV5-1 to TRBJ2-2; tentative D call: TRBD2 (6 bases). CDR3 length: 14 amino acids. Germline V gives CDR1 SGHRS, CDR2 YFSETQ. V lost 7 bases, J lost 3 bases, and 13 bases lay in between. The CDR3 protein is CASGFTGDTGELFF. The DNA for the CDR3 is TGCGCCAGCGGTTTCACGGGGGACACCGGGGAGCTGTTTTTT.

The chain employs TRBV6-5 and TRBJ1-1; tentatively, D is TRBD1 (6 bases). Germline CDR1 is MNHEY and CDR2 is SVGAGI. The V end was cut by 7 bases, the J end by 2 bases, with 14 bases between. This CDR3 spans 14 amino acids. CDR3 sequence reads: CASIGGRGNTEAFF. CDR3 DNA sequence: TGTGCCAGCATCGGGGGGCGAGGAAACACTGAAGCTTTCTTT.

The chain couples TRBV7-6 to TRBJ2-5; 12 bases line up with TRBD2. The DNA end is a closer match to TRBJ2-7, so the J assignment may be wrong. The CDR3 contains 16 residues. Germline CDR1 and CDR2: SGHVS and FNYEAQ. CDR3 amino acids: CASSPPSGRDNYEQYF. In DNA form, the CDR3 reads TGTGCCAGCAGTCCCCCTAGCGGGAGGGACAACTACGAGCAGTACTTC.

The genes are TRBV6-1 and TRBJ1-1, with a possible D match to TRBD1 (6 bases). V dropped 4 bases and J dropped 1 base, with 10 bases sitting between them. The CDR3 is made up of 14 amino acids. Per germline, CDR1 MNHNS and CDR2 SASEGT. The CDR3 is CASSVWTANTEAFF. DNA for the CDR3: TGTGCCAGCAGTGTATGGACAGCGAACACTGAAGCTTTCTTT.

The chain carries TRBV4-2 and TRBJ2-1, with 11 positions matching TRBD1. This CDR3 contains 15 residues. CDR1 is LGHNA and CDR2 is YNFKEQ in the germline V gene. After removal of 3 bases from V and 7 bases from J, the junction contained 5 bases not matched to a gene. The CDR3: CASSQRTGGENEQFF. In DNA, the CDR3 is TGTGCCAGCAGCCAGAGGACAGGGGGCGAAAATGAGCAGTTCTTC.

CDR3 protein: CASSFLRRGSYNSPLHF. CDR3 DNA: TGTGCCAGCAGCTTCCTCCGAAGGGGCTCCTATAATTCACCCCTCCACTTT. The rearrangement joins TRBV7-8 to TRBJ1-6; possible D gene TRBD1, 5 bases. This CDR3 has 17 residues. Germline V gene lookup returns CDR1 SGHVS and CDR2 FQNEAQ. V lost 3 bases and J lost 0, with 12 bases in between.

This sequence joins TRBV6-1 and TRBJ1-1; weak D call: TRBD1 (6 bases). The V gene lost 6 bases and the J gene lost 1 base, with 15 bases spanning the gap. The CDR3 consists of 15 residues. The germline V gene has CDR1 MNHNS and CDR2 SASEGT. The CDR3 protein is CASRLNRAGNTEAFF. CDR3 nucleotide sequence: TGTGCCAGCAGACTGAACAGGGCTGGGAACACTGAAGCTTTCTTT.

This clone was recorded only once. V usage is TRBV7-2 and J usage is TRBJ1-6, with D possibly TRBD1 on 5 matching bases. Trimming stripped 8 bases from V and 8 bases from J, with 19 bases between. CDR3 size: 15 residues. Germline values: CDR1 SGHTA, CDR2 FQGNSA. The CDR3, as DNA: TGTGCCAGCCAAGCTTCGGCGGCCAGGGATTCACCCCTCCACTTT. Amino acids: CASQASAARDSPLHF.

The genes are TRBV4-3 and TRBJ1-6, with 9 bases fitting TRBD1. The CDR3 is 17 amino acids. Trimming at V came to 0 bases and at J to 3 bases, leaving 3 bases not matched to a gene. CDR1 is LGHNA and CDR2 is YSLEER in the germline V gene. The CDR3 sequence is CASSQDRDRVYNSPLHF. The DNA of the CDR3 is TGCGCCAGCAGCCAAGATCGGGACAGGGTCTATAATTCACCCCTCCACTTT.

This chain joins TRBV5-1 and TRBJ2-5; 16 bases fit TRBD2. The trim removed 5 bases at V and 2 bases at J, leaving 0 bases unmatched. Germline V CDR1 and CDR2: SGHRS, YFSETQ. The CDR3 is made up of 15 amino acids. CDR3 sequence: CASRGLAGGQETQYF. The CDR3 DNA reads TGCGCCAGCAGGGGACTAGCGGGGGGGCAAGAGACCCAGTACTTC.

This clone was detected a few times. The chain combines TRBV28 with TRBJ1-6; D gene unclear. Germline CDR1 reads MDHEN; CDR2 reads SYDVKM. V was pared by 6 bases and J by 8 bases, with 23 bases between. The CDR3 loop spans 17 amino acids. This chain's CDR3 is CASSLPFAGGFDSPLHF. CDR3 sequence (DNA): TGTGCCAGCAGCCTTCCGTTCGCAGGAGGGTTTGATTCACCCCTCCACTTT.

V gene TRBV5-1 combines with J gene TRBJ2-1; the match to TRBD1 covers 10 bases. The V gene end was trimmed by 2 bases and the J gene end by 5 bases; junction bases not matched to a gene: 10. This CDR3 contains 17 residues. Germline loops: CDR1 SGHRS, CDR2 YFSETQ. CDR3 loop: CASSFPRQGARNNEQFF. As DNA, the CDR3 is TGCGCCAGCAGCTTCCCCAGACAGGGGGCGCGCAACAATGAGCAGTTCTTC.

This chain links TRBV19 with TRBJ1-2; no definite D call. CDR1 and CDR2 from the germline V gene are LNHDA and SQIVND (reference sequence). V lost 10 bases, J lost 5 bases, and 23 bases lay in between. CDR3 length: 15 amino acids. As DNA, the CDR3 is TGTGCCACTACGACCGGGATTAAGGACTTTTATGGCTACACCTTC. This encodes CATTTGIKDFYGYTF.

The chain joins TRBV9 to TRBJ1-5; 7 nucleotides agree with TRBD1. Germline V gene lookup returns CDR1 SGDLS and CDR2 YYNGEE. The length of the CDR3 is 14 residues. Unmatched junction bases numbered 3, after V lost 3 bases and J lost 3 bases. CDR3 DNA: TGTGCCAGCAGCGCAGGACAGGTCAATCAGCCCCAGCATTTT. This translates into CASSAGQVNQPQHF.

V and J are TRBV10-1 and TRBJ2-2; TRBD2 is a possible D gene (6 bases). This CDR3 has 13 residues. Trimming shortened V by 8 bases and J by 5 bases, and 12 bases separated the two germline ends. CDR1 is WNHNN, CDR2 SYGVQD, per germline (reference sequence). CDR3 in amino acids: CASGEAGTGELFF. Here the CDR3 DNA reads TGCGCCAGCGGAGAAGCGGGTACCGGGGAGCTGTTTTTT.

The V call is TRBV2, the J call TRBJ2-5; TRBD1 aligns across 7 bases. The CDR3 totals 17 residues. The V gene's germline CDR1 is SNHLY and CDR2 FYNNEI. The J segment lost 3 bases and the V segment lost 0 bases, leaving 10 bases of the junction unmatched. Here the CDR3 DNA reads TGTGCCAGCAGTGAAGCGGGCGTATGGGACAGTAAAGAGACCCAGTACTTC. This gives the protein CASSEAGVWDSKETQYF.